The 24 T cell receptor beta chains below come from one sample, sequenced in a study of blood T cells in healthy people across ages. It was with a sample-barcoded 5' primer and a J-beta primer mix that a second PCR of roughly 7 to 12 cycles was run. TCRdb analysed the 5' RACE reads with MiXCR anew, one entry per CDR3 protein. The repertoire has roughly 700,000 distinct CDR3 sequences, more than 20% of them found once; the top ten carry 8% to 10%. In addition, the sample was reused for a study of T cells of mothers and their children.

The sequenced material came from blood. The receptors originated from a boy under 18 in good health.

This clonotype was seen a few times. The chain uses TRBV7-8 and TRBJ1-1; D might be TRBD1 (5 bases). This CDR3 region has 15 residues. Germline loops: CDR1 SGHVS, CDR2 FQNEAQ. Trimming stripped 6 bases from V and 0 bases from J, with 14 bases between. The CDR3 loop reads CASSFRGVLNTEAFF. DNA of the CDR3: TGTGCCAGCAGTTTCCGGGGGGTTCTGAACACTGAAGCTTTCTTT.

The rearrangement joins TRBV12-3 or TRBV12-4 to TRBJ1-5; the D gene is possibly TRBD1 (6 bases). The CDR3 spans 14 residues. The ends were cut back, 6 bases at V and 5 bases at J, with 14 bases in the middle. CDR3 bases: TGTGCCAGCAGCCTACAGGGTAACTATCAGCCCCAGCATTTT. As protein: CASSLQGNYQPQHF.

This clonotype was recorded a few times. The chain carries TRBV12-5 and TRBJ1-4; no clear D gene. CDR1 LGHNT and CDR2 FRNRAP come from the germline V gene. This CDR3 region has 14 residues. Trimming took off 6 bases at V and 6 bases at J, with 14 bases between the two ends. The CDR3 coding sequence is TGTGCTAGTGGGGTAACGGAGGACGATGAAAAACTGTTTTTT. It codes for CASGVTEDDEKLFF. The full variable domain, with the rest looked up from reference TRBV12-5 and TRBJ1-4, is DARVTQTPRHKVTEMGQEVTMRCQPILGHNTVFWYRQTMMQGLELLAYFRNRAPLDDSGMPKDRFSAEMPDATLATLKIQPSEPRDSAVYFCASGVTEDDEKLFFGSGTQLSVL.

This clonotype has more than one count but fewer than ten. A junction end diverges from the germline sequence, so it may reflect a read error. The chain recombines TRBV14 with TRBJ1-3; D is uncertain. The germline V gene has CDR1 SGHDN and CDR2 FVKESK. This CDR3 region has 15 residues. The CDR3 protein is CASGQRTFSGNTIYF. In nucleotides, the CDR3 is TGTGCCAGCGGCCAACGGACTTTCTCTGGAAACACCATATATTTT.

This clonotype has just a few counts. This chain connects TRBV7-9 to TRBJ1-2; no clear D gene. V lost 5 bases and J 6 bases, leaving 13 bases between the germline ends. CDR3 length: 13 residues. Germline V gene lookup returns CDR1 SEHNR and CDR2 FQNEAQ (reference sequence). The DNA of the CDR3 is TGTGCCAGCAGCCGGGCCCTTGGACATGGCTACACCTTC. Translation: CASSRALGHGYTF.

This clonotype has just a few counts. V usage is TRBV3-1 and J usage is TRBJ2-7; D call uncertain. Germline V gene data show CDR1 as LGHDT and CDR2 as YNNKEL (reference sequence). The V gene lost 1 base and the J gene lost 6 bases, with 10 bases spanning the gap. The CDR3 sequence is 13 residues long. CDR3 sequence: CASSQAGFREQYF. The CDR3 region has the DNA TGTGCCAGCAGCCAAGCCGGGTTTCGCGAGCAGTACTTC.

This chain links TRBV10-3 with TRBJ2-2, with TRBD1 identical over 8 bases. The CDR3 length is 16 residues. Germline assignment: CDR1 ENHRY and CDR2 SYGVKD. Trimming at V came to 2 bases and at J to 3 bases, leaving 5 bases not matched to a gene. CDR3 residues: CAISEPDRVHTGELFF. The DNA of the CDR3 is TGTGCCATCAGTGAGCCGGACAGGGTTCACACCGGGGAGCTGTTTTTT.

This clonotype was recorded a few times. This chain joins TRBV6-5 and TRBJ2-1; possible D gene TRBD1, 6 bases. CDR1 and CDR2 (germline): MNHEY, SVGAGI. The CDR3 length is 16 residues. V was clipped by 5 bases and J by 8 bases, with 22 bases between them. The CDR3 is CASSANTGLDPYEQFF. Here the CDR3 DNA reads TGTGCCAGCAGTGCGAACACAGGGCTTGATCCATATGAGCAGTTCTTC.

This clonotype was recorded a few times. The chain couples TRBV12-3 or TRBV12-4 to TRBJ1-6; D call uncertain. The CDR3 is 12 amino acids. V dropped 5 bases and J dropped 14 bases, with 13 bases sitting between them. This CDR3 is CASSPNPGALHF. The CDR3 DNA is TGTGCCAGCAGTCCCAACCCCGGGGCCCTCCACTTT.

The rearrangement uses TRBV14 and TRBJ2-7; D is undetermined. The germline CDR1 and CDR2 sequences are SGHDN and FVKESK. This CDR3 region has 14 residues. V lost 2 bases and J 0 bases, leaving 8 bases between the germline ends. This chain's CDR3 is CASSQRLSSYEQYF. The CDR3 region has the DNA TGTGCCAGCAGCCAAAGGTTAAGCTCCTACGAGCAGTACTTC.

This clonotype was counted a few times. V is TRBV6-2 or TRBV6-3 and J is TRBJ2-7, with D unclear. Looked up from germline, CDR1 is MNHEY and CDR2 is SVGEGT. The CDR3 covers 12 residues. Trimming removed 2 bases from V and 7 bases from J, with 9 bases in between. This CDR3 reads CASSYGSFEQYF. DNA of the CDR3: TGTGCCAGCAGTTACGGGTCGTTTGAGCAGTACTTC.

This chain joins TRBV7-2 and TRBJ2-3, with D uncertain. The CDR3 totals 12 residues. V was trimmed by 2 bases and J by 10 bases, leaving 10 bases between them. Germline V gives CDR1 SGHTA, CDR2 FQGNSA. The CDR3 sequence is CASSLYTPPQYF. Here the CDR3 DNA reads TGTGCCAGCAGCTTATACACTCCACCGCAGTATTTT.

This clonotype was recorded many times. V is TRBV20-1 and J is TRBJ2-5; 7 bases fit TRBD1. The J call may be incorrect, as the DNA end agrees better with TRBJ2-7. The germline CDR1 and CDR2 sequences are DFQATT and SNEGSKA (reference sequence). The CDR3 has 16 amino acids. The CDR3 loop is CSARESVLTGTYEQYF. CDR3 coding DNA: TGCAGTGCTAGAGAGTCAGTCTTGACAGGGACCTACGAGCAGTACTTC.

This clonotype was observed a few times. This sequence joins TRBV4-3 and TRBJ2-7; D unclear. V lost 0 bases and J lost 2, with 8 bases in between. Germline CDR1 reads LGHNA; CDR2 reads YSLEER. The CDR3 extends over 14 amino acids. The CDR3 DNA reads as TGCGCCAGCAGCCAAGATGCAGCCCCCTACGAGCAGTACTTC. Its translation is CASSQDAAPYEQYF.

This clonotype showed up just a few times. The chain employs TRBV11-2 and TRBJ2-3; 14 bases agree with TRBD2. Germline CDR1 SGHAT, CDR2 FQNNGV. This CDR3 is 19 amino acids long. V shed 3 bases and J 5 bases; nucleotides not matched to a gene: 13. CDR3 sequence reads: CASSFAGLAGELLLDTQYF. DNA for the CDR3: TGTGCCAGCAGCTTTGCGGGACTAGCGGGGGAACTACTACTAGATACGCAGTATTTT.

Concerning this clonotype: The germline gene is not matched at one end of the junction; a read error may be the cause. The chain is built from TRBV20-1 and TRBJ2-5, with TRBD2 matching over 9 bases. This CDR3 is 13 amino acids long. The germline gives CDR1 DFQATT, CDR2 SNEGSKA (reference sequence). CDR3 nucleotide sequence: TGCAGTGCTAGAGATCTCACGGGACTAGCCACGATCTTC. Protein: CSARDLTGLATIF.

The gene calls are TRBV7-2 and TRBJ1-2, with D uncertain. The V end lost 1 base, the J end lost 0 bases, and 12 bases lay between the germline ends. From germline, CDR1 is SGHTA and CDR2 FQGNSA. The CDR3 spans 16 residues. In nucleotides, the CDR3 is TGTGCCAGCAGCTTAGGGATTGGCGGTTCTAACTATGGCTACACCTTC. Its translation: CASSLGIGGSNYGYTF.

This clonotype occurred many times. The chain combines TRBV10-3 with TRBJ2-1; D is perhaps TRBD1 (5 bases). V shed 2 bases and J shed 6 bases, with 8 bases lying between them. This CDR3 spans 13 amino acids. Germline CDR1 and CDR2: ENHRY and SYGVKD. The DNA of the CDR3 is TGTGCCATCAGTGAGGACCAGGGCAATGAGCAGTTCTTC. Its protein is CAISEDQGNEQFF.

This clonotype has more than one count but fewer than ten. The chain uses TRBV4-1 and TRBJ2-5; D remains unclear. The J call is in doubt because the DNA end fits TRBJ2-7 better. In germline, CDR1 is MGHRA, CDR2 YSYEKL. The CDR3 is 15 residues long. CDR3 in amino acids: CASSQGGGSPNEQYF. Here the CDR3 DNA reads TGCGCCAGCAGCCAAGGAGGTGGCAGCCCCAACGAGCAGTACTTC.

This clonotype appeared a few times. The chain carries TRBV4-3 and TRBJ2-1; D remains unclear. Germline CDR1 LGHNA, CDR2 YSLEER. This CDR3 comprises 16 residues. V shed 1 base and J shed 5 bases, with 15 bases lying between them. CDR3 amino acids: CASSQGAALANNEQFF. For the CDR3, the DNA is TGCGCCAGCAGCCAAGGGGCAGCGCTCGCAAACAATGAGCAGTTCTTC.

V is TRBV10-3 and J is TRBJ2-7; D uncertain. The DNA end favors TRBJ2-1, so the J call may be wrong. This CDR3 is built from 14 residues. Germline-derived CDR1 and CDR2 are ENHRY and SYGVKD. The CDR3 reads CAISPDLRDNEQFF. Written as DNA, the CDR3 is TGTGCCATCAGTCCGGACCTTAGAGACAATGAGCAGTTCTTC.

This rearrangement joins TRBV24-1 to TRBJ2-1; 8 bases align to TRBD2. The CDR3 spans 16 residues. V dropped 3 bases and J dropped 9; count of bases not matched to a gene: 12. Germline CDR1 KGHDR, CDR2 SFDVKD. The CDR3 DNA reads TGTGCCACCAGTGATCTTAACGGGGGGGCTTCTGGTGAGCAGTTCTTC. Its protein is CATSDLNGGASGEQFF.

This chain uses TRBV11-3 with TRBJ2-7; perhaps TRBD1 as D (6 bases). V gave up 3 bases and J gave up 7 bases, with 13 bases separating them. The germline V gene encodes CDR1 SGHNT and CDR2 YENEEA. CDR3 length equals 13 residues. DNA of the CDR3: TGTGCCAGCAGCTTCATAGTTACAGGGGAGCAGTACTTC. Its protein product is CASSFIVTGEQYF. The variable domain in full, completed from reference TRBV11-3 and TRBJ2-7, reads EAGVVQSPRYKIIEKKQPVAFWCNPISGHNTLYWYLQNLGQGPELLIRYENEEAVDDSQLPKDRFSAERLKGVDSTLKIQPAELGDSAVYLCASSFIVTGEQYFGPGTRLTVT.

The chain uses TRBV5-4 and TRBJ2-6, with D unresolved. CDR3 size: 16 residues. V was trimmed by 4 bases and J by 2 bases, leaving 13 bases between them. CDR1 is SGHNT and CDR2 is YYREEE in the germline V gene (reference sequence). The CDR3 DNA reads as TGTGCCAGCAGCCCCTCAGGTCTGGCTGGGGCCAACGTCCTGACTTTC. As protein: CASSPSGLAGANVLTF.